This T cell receptor beta chain came from a study of beta chain features in type 1 diabetes. Findings of the study overall: Significant though moderate, a shortening of TCRB CDR3s appeared in all four CD4+ subsets of Type 1 diabetes patients.

A CD45RO/CCR7/CD25/CD127/CD95/CD27 panel sorted naive, central memory, regulatory and stem cell-like memory CD4+ cells. Isolated RNA was reverse transcribed in full, so expressed TCRB transcripts were sequenced. Profiling relied on immunoSEQ multiplex PCR, and the TCRdb table lists in-frame clones only, not all of them. The table shows a few hundred thousand clones, with approximately 16% occurring only once. Points on this clone: The target antigen is unknown.

The V gene end was trimmed by 7 bases and the J gene end by 4 bases; junction bases not matched to a gene: 6. The CDR3 is made up of 14 amino acids. Germline assignment: CDR1 SQVTM and CDR2 ANQGSEA. The sample taken for sequencing was naive CD4+ T cells from blood. The TCR originated in a man aged 25 to 45 with type 1 diabetes. The rearrangement joins TRBV29-1 to TRBJ2-2; 10 nucleotides line up with TRBD1. DNA for the CDR3: TGCAGCGCCATGGACAGGGGGTCCACCGGGGAGCTGTTTTTT. Protein sequence: CSAMDRGSTGELFF.